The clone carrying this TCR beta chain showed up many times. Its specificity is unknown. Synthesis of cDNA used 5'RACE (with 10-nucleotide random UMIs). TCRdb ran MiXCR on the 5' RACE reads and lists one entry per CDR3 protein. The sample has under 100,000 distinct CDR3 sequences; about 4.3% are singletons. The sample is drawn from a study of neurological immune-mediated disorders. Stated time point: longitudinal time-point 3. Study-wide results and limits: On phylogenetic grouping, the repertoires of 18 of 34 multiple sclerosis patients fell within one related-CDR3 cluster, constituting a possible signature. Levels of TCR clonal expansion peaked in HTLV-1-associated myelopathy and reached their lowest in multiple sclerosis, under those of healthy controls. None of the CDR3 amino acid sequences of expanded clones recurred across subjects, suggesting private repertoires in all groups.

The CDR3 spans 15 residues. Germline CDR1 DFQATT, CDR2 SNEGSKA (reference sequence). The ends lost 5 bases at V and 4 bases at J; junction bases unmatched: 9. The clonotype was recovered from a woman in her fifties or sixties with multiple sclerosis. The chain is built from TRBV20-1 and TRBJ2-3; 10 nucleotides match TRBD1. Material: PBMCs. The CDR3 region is CSAPTGTGVPDTQYF. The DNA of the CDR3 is TGCAGTGCTCCGACCGGGACAGGGGTTCCAGATACGCAGTATTTT.